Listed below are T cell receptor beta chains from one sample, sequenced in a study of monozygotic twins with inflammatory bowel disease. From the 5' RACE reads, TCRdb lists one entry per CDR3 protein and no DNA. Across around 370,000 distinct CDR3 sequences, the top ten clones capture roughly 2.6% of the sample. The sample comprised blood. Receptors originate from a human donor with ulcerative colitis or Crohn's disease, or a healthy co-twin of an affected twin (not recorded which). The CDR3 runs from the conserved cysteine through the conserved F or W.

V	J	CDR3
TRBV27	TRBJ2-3	CASSLRGAGTDTQYF
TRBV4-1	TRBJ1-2	CASSQEIGGHGYTF
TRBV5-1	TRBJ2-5	CASSFGDLQETQYF
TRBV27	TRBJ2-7	CASSLWVRGTGSYEQYF
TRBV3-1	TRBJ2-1	CASSSRLTSGADNEQFF
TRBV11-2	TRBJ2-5	CASSSRGVLETQYF
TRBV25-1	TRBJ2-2	CASSAGAGGNTGELFF
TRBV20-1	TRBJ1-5	CSAPTGTDRNQPQHF
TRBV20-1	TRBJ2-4	CSARLNPGAKDIQYF
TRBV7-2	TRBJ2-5	CASSATGQGLKTQYF
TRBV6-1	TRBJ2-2	CAILDGVSNTGELFF
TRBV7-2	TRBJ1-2	CASSFSRDRGRSYGYTF
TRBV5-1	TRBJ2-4	CASSLYRGPDNIQYF
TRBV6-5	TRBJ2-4	CASSYTTSGGAVAKNIQYF
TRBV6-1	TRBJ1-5	CATITSGTGGQPQHF
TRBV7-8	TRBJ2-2	CASTLDRVTGELFF
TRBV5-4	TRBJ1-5	CASSWGPTGRQPQHF
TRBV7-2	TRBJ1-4	CASSLALRTRDEKLFF
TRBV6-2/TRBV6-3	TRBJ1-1	CASSYSEIEAFF
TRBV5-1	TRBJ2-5	CASSLVGRGGRETQYF
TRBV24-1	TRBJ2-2	CATSETGTLNTGELFF
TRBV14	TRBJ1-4	CASSQDLVSNEKLFF
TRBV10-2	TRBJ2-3	CASTGTSGGGDTQYF
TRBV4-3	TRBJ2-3	CASSQGVAGGSQDTQYF
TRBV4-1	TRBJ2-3	CASSQKPINTQYF
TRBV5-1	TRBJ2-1	CASRQDNYGEQFF
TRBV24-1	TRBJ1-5	CATSDSWGNQPQHF
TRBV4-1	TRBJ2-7	CASSQVVLSYEQYF
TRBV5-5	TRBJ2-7	CASSTDSWVIYEQYF
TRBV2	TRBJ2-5	CARSGGGETQYF
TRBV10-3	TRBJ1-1	CAISESGRGGNTEAFF
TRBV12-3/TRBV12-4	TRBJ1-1	CASSLLVGDTEAFF
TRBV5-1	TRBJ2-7	CASSQPPGQGGLKTYEQYF
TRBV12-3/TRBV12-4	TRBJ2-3	CASSLGRTGRTDTQYF
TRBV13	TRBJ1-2	CASSSGRDYGYTF
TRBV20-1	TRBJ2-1	CSARDQRGTNEQFF
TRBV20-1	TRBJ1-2	CSATETMAHGYTF
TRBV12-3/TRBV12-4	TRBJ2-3	CASSSLDFADTQYF
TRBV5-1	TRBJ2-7	CASSLAGGQGRYEQYF
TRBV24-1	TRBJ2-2	CATSTSGSTGELFF
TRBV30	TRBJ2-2	CAWSVDRTGELFF
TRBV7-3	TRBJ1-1	CASSRDRQKNTEAFF
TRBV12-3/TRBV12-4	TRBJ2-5	CASSFLVGVKWETQYF
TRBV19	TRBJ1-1	CASSISGVDTEAFF
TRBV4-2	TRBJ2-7	CASSQPTGTSGGVSSYEQYF
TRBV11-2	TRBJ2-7	CASSLDRSSLYEQYF
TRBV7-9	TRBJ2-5	CASSPGHFRQETQYF
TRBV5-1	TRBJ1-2	CASSHDGQKNYGYTF
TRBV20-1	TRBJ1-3	CSARGSVSGNTIYF
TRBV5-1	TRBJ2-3	CASSLELAGGSTDTQYF
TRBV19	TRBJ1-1	CACKGQADFSNTEAFF
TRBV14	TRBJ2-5	CASSRIGETQYF
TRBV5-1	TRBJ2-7	CASSLAGVRGYEQYF
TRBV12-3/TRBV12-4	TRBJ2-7	CASSNHGQGMYEQYF
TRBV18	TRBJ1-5	CASSQTDRANQPQHF